Shown below are 7 T cell receptor beta chains from a single sample sequenced in a study of a mutant IDH1 vaccine in newly diagnosed glioma. TCRdb's table, derived via immunoSEQ multiplex PCR, lists solely in-frame clones and lacks some. The sample holds around 30,000 clones, around 80% seen once. As for time point: week 35, safety follow-up. In the vaccine, a single dose held 300 ug of the mutant IDH1 20-mer peptide, along with topical imiquimod. Antigens of these TCRs are unknown. Specimen: PBMCs, collected from a glioma patient whose treatment included an IDH1 peptide vaccine. The receptors shown here come from a woman between 18 and 29 years old with glioma.

This chain joins TRBV19 and TRBJ1-2; D gene unclear. The CDR3 consists of 15 residues. Looked up from germline, CDR1 is LNHDA and CDR2 is SQIVND (reference sequence). With 4 bases removed from V and 2 bases from J, the gap between germline ends came to 14 bases. As DNA, the CDR3 is TGTGCCAGTAGTACGGAGCAAAGAGAAAACTATGGCTACACCTTC. This encodes CASSTEQRENYGYTF.

The sample holds one count of this clone. This chain connects TRBV7-2 to TRBJ2-2; possibly TRBD1 for D (6 bases). CDR1 is SGHTA and CDR2 is FQGNSA in the germline V gene. V gave up 5 bases and J gave up 5 bases, with 9 bases separating them. The CDR3 sequence is 13 residues long. The CDR3 bases are TGTGCCAGCAGCCAAGGGGGTACCGGGGAGCTGTTTTTT. Residues: CASSQGGTGELFF.

The chain links TRBV11-3 to TRBJ2-5; the D gene could be TRBD1 or TRBD2 (5 bases each). Germline V gene data show CDR1 as SGHNT and CDR2 as YENEEA. V lost 5 bases and J 5 bases, leaving 33 bases between the germline ends. The CDR3 totals 20 residues. The CDR3 region is CASSPGWVLAAGIVGETQYF. In DNA, the CDR3 is TGTGCCAGCAGCCCGGGATGGGTTTTGGCGGCAGGGATCGTCGGGGAGACCCAGTACTTC.

This clone was found once. The chain has TRBV21-1 and TRBJ1-1. TRBV21-1 is tagged as a pseudogene. The CDR3 extends over 13 amino acids. CDR3 in DNA: TGTGCCAGCAGCGCTTCCATGAACACTGAAGCTTTCTTT. This codes for CASSASMNTEAFF.

This clone was seen a few times. The CDR3 region has the DNA TGTGCCTGGAGTCTCACAGGGGGCAACTATGGCTACACCTTC. Translated, it gives CAWSLTGGNYGYTF. The V call is TRBV30, the J call TRBJ1-2; 9 positions match TRBD1. The CDR3 is 14 residues long. The ends lost 2 bases at V and 2 bases at J; junction bases unmatched: 3. CDR1 is GTSNPN and CDR2 is SVGIG in the germline V gene (reference sequence). Supplemented by reference TRBV30 and TRBJ1-2, the full variable domain reads SQTIHQWPATLVQPVGSPLSLECTVEGTSNPNLYWYRQAAGRGLQLLFYSVGIGQISSEVPQNLSASRPQDRQFILSSKKLLLSDSGFYLCAWSLTGGNYGYTFGSGTRLTVV.

The chain recombines TRBV2 with TRBJ2-7, with D maybe TRBD1 (6 bases). Trimming left V 6 bases short and J 4 bases short, with 13 bases between. This CDR3 contains 13 residues. CDR1 is SNHLY, CDR2 FYNNEI, per germline. CDR3 amino acids: CASSAVTGYEQYF. In DNA form, the CDR3 reads TGTGCCAGCAGCGCCGTGACAGGATACGAGCAGTACTTC.

The chain combines TRBV11-3 with TRBJ2-3; D gene ambiguous. This CDR3 region has 14 residues. Looked up from germline, CDR1 is SGHNT and CDR2 is YENEEA. V shed 8 bases and J shed 2 bases, with 14 bases lying between them. The CDR3 DNA reads as TGTGCCAGCGGCCCCAAGGCCCTCACAGATACGCAGTATTTT. The encoded protein is CASGPKALTDTQYF. The complete variable domain, with remaining parts taken from reference TRBV11-3 and TRBJ2-3, reads EAGVVQSPRYKIIEKKQPVAFWCNPISGHNTLYWYLQNLGQGPELLIRYENEEAVDDSQLPKDRFSAERLKGVDSTLKIQPAELGDSAVYLCASGPKALTDTQYFGPGTRLTVL.